These 3 T cell receptor beta chains originate from one sample sequenced in a study of blood T cell repertoires in COVID-19. Using immunoSEQ multiplex PCR, the repertoire was profiled, and TCRdb retains in-frame clones only, with some absent. The sample holds roughly 180,000 clones; 84% are singletons and the top ten take roughly 7.1%. Sequencing was carried out using peripheral blood. Receptors were obtained from a man between 40 and 49 years old who had recovered from COVID-19.

The chain joins TRBV28 to TRBJ2-7, with D perhaps TRBD2 (5 bases). The CDR3 is made up of 12 amino acids. V lost 5 bases and J lost 2, with 7 bases in between. Germline V gene data show CDR1 as MDHEN and CDR2 as SYDVKM. The DNA of the CDR3 is TGTGCCAGCAGTGGACTTACCTACGAGCAGTACTTC. Amino acid sequence: CASSGLTYEQYF.

The chain has TRBV7-9 and TRBJ2-1, with TRBD2 matching 13 bases. The CDR3 sequence is 19 residues long. V dropped 1 base and J dropped 7; count of bases not matched to a gene: 13. CDR1 and CDR2 from the germline V gene are SEHNR and FQNEAQ (reference sequence). In nucleotides, the CDR3 is TGTGCCAGCAGCTTAGTGGGGACTAGCGGGGTGGGTCTGGGAAATGAGCAGTTCTTC. Encoded protein: CASSLVGTSGVGLGNEQFF.

The sample holds a few counts of this clone. This sequence joins TRBV18 and TRBJ1-1; possibly TRBD1 for D (6 bases). V lost 3 bases, J lost 6 bases, and 14 bases lay in between. This CDR3 comprises 14 residues. The germline V gene encodes CDR1 KGHSH and CDR2 LQKENI. In nucleotides, the CDR3 is TGTGCCAGCTCACCGGGGCAGGGGTTCGCTGAAGCTTTCTTT. This encodes CASSPGQGFAEAFF.